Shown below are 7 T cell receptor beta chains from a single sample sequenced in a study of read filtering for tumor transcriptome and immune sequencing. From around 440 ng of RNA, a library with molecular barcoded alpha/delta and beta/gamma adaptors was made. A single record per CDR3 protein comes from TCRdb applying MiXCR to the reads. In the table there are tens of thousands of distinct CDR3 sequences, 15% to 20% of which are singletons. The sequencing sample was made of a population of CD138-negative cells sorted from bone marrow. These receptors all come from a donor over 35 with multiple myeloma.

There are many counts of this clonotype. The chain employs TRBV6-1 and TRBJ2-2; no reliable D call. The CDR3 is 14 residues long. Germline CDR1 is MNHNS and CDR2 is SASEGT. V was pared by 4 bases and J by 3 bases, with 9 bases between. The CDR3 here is CASSGGDHTGELFF. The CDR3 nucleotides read TGTGCCAGCAGTGGCGGAGACCACACCGGGGAGCTGTTTTTT.

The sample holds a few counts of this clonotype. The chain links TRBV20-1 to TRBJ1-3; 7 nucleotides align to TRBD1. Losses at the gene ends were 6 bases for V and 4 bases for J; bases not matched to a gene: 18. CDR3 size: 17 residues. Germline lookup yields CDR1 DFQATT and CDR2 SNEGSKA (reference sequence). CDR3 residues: CSAQSGTAEDRGNTIYF. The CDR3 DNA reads TGCAGTGCCCAATCCGGGACAGCGGAAGACAGGGGAAACACCATATATTTT.

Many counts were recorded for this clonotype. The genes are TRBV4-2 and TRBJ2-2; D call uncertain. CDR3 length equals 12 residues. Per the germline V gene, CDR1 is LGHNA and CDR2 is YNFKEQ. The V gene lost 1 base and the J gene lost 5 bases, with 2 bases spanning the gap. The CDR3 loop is CASSQGTGELFF. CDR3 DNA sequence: TGTGCCAGCAGCCAAGGGACCGGGGAGCTGTTTTTT.

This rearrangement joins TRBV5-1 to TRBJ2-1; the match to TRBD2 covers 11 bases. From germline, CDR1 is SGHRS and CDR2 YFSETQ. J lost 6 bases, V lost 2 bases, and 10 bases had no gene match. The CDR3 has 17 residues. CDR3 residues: CASSLGLVTSGGNEQFF. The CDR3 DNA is TGCGCCAGCAGCTTAGGTTTGGTTACTAGCGGGGGCAATGAGCAGTTCTTC. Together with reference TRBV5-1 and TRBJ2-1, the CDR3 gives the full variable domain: KAGVTQTPRYLIKTRGQQVTLSCSPISGHRSVSWYQQTPGQGLQFLFEYFSETQRNKGNFPGRFSGRQFSNSRSEMNVSTLELGDSALYLCASSLGLVTSGGNEQFFGPGTRLTVL.

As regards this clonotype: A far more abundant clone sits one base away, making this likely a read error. CDR3 nucleotides: TGTGCCAGCAGCTTAGGTCGGGACAGGGGAGTTTTTAAACCTGGGTACGATGAGCAGTTCTTC. Its translation: CASSLGRDRGVFKPGYDEQFF. The gene calls are TRBV11-2 and TRBJ2-1, with TRBD1 matching over 10 bases. J was trimmed by 8 bases and V by 1 base; bases with no gene match: 23. CDR3 length: 21 residues. Germline CDR1 and CDR2: SGHAT and FQNNGV.

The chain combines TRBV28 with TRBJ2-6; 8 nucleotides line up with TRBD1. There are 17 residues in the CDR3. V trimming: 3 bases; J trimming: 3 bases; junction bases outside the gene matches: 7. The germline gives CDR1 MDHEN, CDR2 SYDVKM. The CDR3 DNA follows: TGTGCCAGCAGTTTGCGGCAGGGGGCAGGTGGGGCCAACGTCCTGACTTTC. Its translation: CASSLRQGAGGANVLTF.

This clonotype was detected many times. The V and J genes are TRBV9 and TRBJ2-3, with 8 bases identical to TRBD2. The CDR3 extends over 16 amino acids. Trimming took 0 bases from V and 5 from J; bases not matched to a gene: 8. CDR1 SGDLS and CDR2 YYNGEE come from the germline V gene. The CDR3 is CASSVAAGALGDTQYF. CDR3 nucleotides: TGTGCCAGCAGCGTAGCAGCGGGGGCGCTCGGAGATACGCAGTATTTT.